This T cell receptor (beta chain) was identified during a study of shared clonotypes between healthy human individuals. The study's findings and limits: Sequencing of the sorted subsets was shown by rarefaction to be incomplete despite large depth. The expectation was that sequencing depth would affect clonotype sharing among donors.

All donors qualified as healthy HIV-negative adults and had experienced no recent acute infections or vaccinations. Splitting the CD4+ cells yielded a CD45RA+ naive subset and a CD45RA-negative memory subset. Profiled with immunoSEQ multiplex PCR; TCRdb holds only in-frame clones, not every one. The sample lists 2,500,000 or so clones, roughly 92% occurring once. The V and J ends lost 5 bases and 5 bases respectively, with 13 bases between them. The CDR3 length is 14 residues. Germline values: CDR1 KGHSH, CDR2 LQKENI. About this clone itself: The antigen is not known.

The TCR originated in a man aged 18 to 35 in good health. This chain links TRBV18 with TRBJ1-5; D is perhaps TRBD1 (6 bases). The sequencing sample was made of naive CD4+ T cells sorted from blood. Subset indicated: CD45RA+ positively selected. Here the CDR3 DNA reads TGTGCCAGCTCAGGGGGACACCTTTATCAGCCCCAGCATTTT. Protein: CASSGGHLYQPQHF.